The TCR beta chain described here comes from a study of OX40 agonist ivuxolimab in advanced cancers. Study in general: Ivuxolimab is an agonistic anti-OX40 (CD134) antibody, and patients were treated with it. Ivuxolimab, which patients received intravenously every 2 weeks, was dosed at 0.01 to 10 mg/kg.

Concerning this clone itself: Its antigen is as yet unknown.

Trimming removed 3 bases from V and 7 bases from J, with 13 bases in between. The germline CDR1 and CDR2 sequences are LNHNV and YYDKDF (reference sequence). This CDR3 is built from 14 residues. Produced via immunoSEQ multiplex PCR; TCRdb's table is partial and in-frame only. The data show more than 80,000 clones, approximately 90% seen once. Whole-study results and caveats: Clonal expansion from baseline to week 6 occurred in both CD4+ and CD8+ T cells.

Sequences were derived from CD4+ or CD8+ T cells sorted from blood, sampled in a trial of the OX40 agonist ivuxolimab. The TCR was taken from an adult with an advanced solid tumor such as melanoma, head and neck, liver or kidney cancer. This chain links TRBV15 with TRBJ2-1; D is unresolved. The CDR3 coding sequence is TGTGCCACCAGCAGGAGGTCCCGGCTGAATGAGCAGTTCTTC. It translates to CATSRRSRLNEQFF.